This TCR beta chain was retrieved from a study of cytomegalovirus exposure and HLA in healthy donors. For the study at large: Approximately 85 million unique TCRs from HLA-typed donors made up an early data release. Study-wide points: Most TCR beta V segments were productive about 87% or about 30% of the time in an earlier analysis.

Unrecorded immune exposure was likely among donors, who were nominally healthy when sampled. The germline V gene encodes CDR1 SGHDT and CDR2 YYEEEE. The CDR3 is 14 amino acids. V dropped 3 bases and J dropped 2 bases, with 12 bases sitting between them. In regard to this clone: Antigen: not known.

The primer mix had 60 Vbeta and 13 Jbeta primers. How the authors handled the data: In a later analysis, 80 million or so unique TCR beta chains included roughly 11 million shared by two or more donors. Assay used: immunoSEQ multiplex PCR; TCRdb lists only in-frame clones, some missing. Clone size and V and J calls were adopted from that table, with D and trimming inferred from the DNA. The table includes approximately 140,000 clones, approximately 85% detected once. The clonotype comes from a boy aged 5-17 years in good health and CMV-seronegative. The sample taken for sequencing was PBMCs. The chain combines TRBV5-6 with TRBJ2-7, with TRBD1 as a possible D gene (5 bases). CDR3 sequence reads: CASSSIQGTYEQYF. CDR3 in DNA: TGTGCCAGCAGCTCTATTCAGGGAACCTACGAGCAGTACTTC.